What follows is one T cell receptor beta chain and its context. Its cognate antigen is unknown. This CDR3 region has 17 residues. Germline CDR1 KGHSH, CDR2 LQKENI. Trimming removed 3 bases from V and 6 bases from J, with 21 bases in between. This sample stems from a study of OX40 agonist ivuxolimab in advanced cancers. Across the study: Given to patients was ivuxolimab, an agonistic anti-OX40 (CD134) antibody. Study-level results: Clonal expansion among partial responders at 0.1-3.0 mg/kg ranked near the lowest.

Profiled with immunoSEQ multiplex PCR; TCRdb holds only in-frame clones, not every one. The sample records approximately 82,000 clones, 94% being singletons. Sequencing was performed on CD4+ or CD8+ T cells sorted from blood, taken in a trial of the OX40 agonist ivuxolimab. The clonotype comes from an adult with an advanced solid tumor such as melanoma, head and neck, liver or kidney cancer. The V call is TRBV18, the J call TRBJ1-5; no definite D call. This CDR3 reads CASSPQDWQVGSQPQHF. CDR3 bases: TGTGCCAGCTCACCCCAGGACTGGCAGGTCGGGTCTCAGCCCCAGCATTTT.